This T cell receptor beta chain comes out of a study of T-cell memory formation after mild COVID-19. Study-wide results and limits: In pre-infection memory, a portion of responding clones appeared, which suggested that cross-reactive memory joined.

TCRdb independently ran MiXCR on the 5' RACE reads; one entry per CDR3 protein. The sample holds fewer than 200,000 distinct CDR3 sequences, around a fifth seen once. The CDR3 is 14 residues long. Trimming left V 5 bases short and J 1 base short, with 12 bases between. The germline gives CDR1 SGHTA, CDR2 FQGNSA. A few counts support this clonotype. Its antigen remains unknown. The receptor was isolated from an adult woman who had mild COVID-19 (a few samples of this study predate the infection). Cell type and time point are not known. Sequencing was carried out using PBMCs or a T cell subset sorted from them (not recorded which). The gene calls are TRBV7-2 and TRBJ2-7; D is perhaps TRBD2 (6 bases). The CDR3 sequence: CASSPRRESYEQYV. DNA of the CDR3: TGTGCCAGCAGCCCGAGGAGGGAGTCCTACGAGCAGTACGTC.